Reported below is one TCR beta chain. This clone is a singleton in its sample. The antigen it binds to is not known. The record has no base qualities; no much larger clone is one base away. The germline V and J ends show losses of 6 bases and 4 bases respectively, and no gene match explains 10 bases of the junction. The CDR3 covers 15 residues, taking in both the cysteine and the phenylalanine. Only the CDR3 DNA is retained, 45 bases long and in frame from the first base. From a lookup of the germline V gene, CDR1 and CDR2 are MDHEN and SYDVKM. The data stem from a study of shared clonotypes between healthy human individuals (dated by TCRdb to 2019 to 2021). Study-level background: The cohort comprised a couple of women and a few men aged 18 to 49 years. For each donor, CD4 naive and CD4 memory were each given three plates, CD8 naive was given two plates, and CD8 memory was given one plate. Libraries were prepared and TCR repertoires were sequenced by different laboratories using diverse techniques, in order to increase sequencing depth and limit assay-specific biases. Per donor, leukapheresis produced somewhere between about 0.94 and 8.9 billion PBMCs. To estimate repertoire size and how much clonotypes are shared between individuals, the study performed deep sequencing of blood TCR repertoires from a handful of healthy adults.

Overall study results and their limits: Pairwise subsampling led to the expectation that sequencing depth would affect the degree of clonotype sharing among donors. Estimated clonotype richness was generally larger for naive than for memory subsets. Sampling was restricted to blood, and TCR repertoires in tissue are likely to differ from TCR repertoires in blood. The small number of donors limited the genetic and exposure-history diversity represented. When a handful of donors were compared, the shared fraction of clonotypes was about 5% for naive CD4, about 4% for naive CD8, 2% to 2.5% for memory CD4, and approximately 0.4% for memory CD8. Even with the large sequencing depth, rarefaction of the sorted-subset datasets indicated that sequencing was incomplete. Compared with non-shared clonotypes, clonotypes shared by all four sorted-subset donors had higher generation probabilities.

Using the deep immunoSEQ assay, TCR CDR3 regions were amplified from genomic DNA by multiplex PCR. Extracted genomic DNA from each cell subset was spread evenly across all wells of several immunoSEQ 96-well plates, with each plate serving as a replicate. For sorted subsets, about 200 ng genomic DNA, equal to 25,000 to 35,000 T cell genomes, was loaded into each replicate PCR. Purified libraries were quantified with a Qubit 3.0 fluorometer, sized on a Bioanalyzer 2100, and re-quantified with the KAPA Library Quantification kit. A separate single-read 150-cycle Illumina NextSeq 550 flow cell was used to sequence each immunoSEQ 96-well plate. Processing in the source paper ran as follows. Because only junctional sequences without quality scores were contained in the immunoSEQ output, filtering matching that applied to full-length reads could not be performed. Sequences were annotated with PyIR, a Python wrapper for IgBLAST v1.9, and V/J genes and CDR3 were assigned using IMGT germline references. Reads were removed for weak V/J assignments (E-value above 1e-6), missing CDR3, stop codons, out-of-frame junctions, or ambiguous translated residues. V3J clonotypes were defined as sequences sharing the same inferred V gene, J gene, and CDR3 amino acid sequence. Percentage overlap between repertoires was calculated by dividing the number of shared unique clonotypes by the size of the smaller repertoire. RTK rarefaction, the Chao1 estimator, and Recon v2.1 estimates of unobserved clonotypes were used to assess repertoire richness. OLGA was used to compute generation probabilities for all TCRbeta clonotypes that the gDNA method yielded from four donors. What TCRdb holds here is the immuneACCESS table cut down to in-frame rearrangements. Part of the clones is not present; checked against another copy, under half of the missing clones reflect an unresolved V gene, and the others are unexplained. For V, J and clone size, that table is used; D and trimming come from the DNA. The sample table shows roughly 1 million clones, and roughly 70% are seen once. Of the sample, 1.5% is held by the ten largest clones.

The donors were healthy, HIV-negative adults who had no recently reported acute infections or vaccinations. Every donor was a Caucasian adult residing in Nashville, Tennessee, USA. CD4+ T cells were enriched through magnetic negative selection, after which naive cells were positively selected on CD45RA and the remaining negative fraction served as the memory subset. After blood collection by leukapheresis, PBMCs were isolated using Ficoll-Histopaque density gradient centrifugation and then cryopreserved in the vapor phase of liquid nitrogen. Purity and quantity of every magnetically sorted T cell population were checked by analytical flow cytometry. Genomic DNA was isolated from every sorted fraction and measured by UV absorbance on a Nanodrop 2000c.

In this chain, TRBV28 is recombined with TRBJ2-7, with TRBD1 matching 9 junction bases. The sequenced sample consisted of memory CD4+ T cells sorted from blood. The cell subset or site label, as the study defines it: CD45RA-negative fraction. The receptor was isolated from a man aged 18 to 30 in good health. At the DNA level, the sequence is TGTGCCAGCAGCCCAGGGGGGACAGGGAGTTACGAGCAGTACTTC. This codes for CASSPGGTGSYEQYF.